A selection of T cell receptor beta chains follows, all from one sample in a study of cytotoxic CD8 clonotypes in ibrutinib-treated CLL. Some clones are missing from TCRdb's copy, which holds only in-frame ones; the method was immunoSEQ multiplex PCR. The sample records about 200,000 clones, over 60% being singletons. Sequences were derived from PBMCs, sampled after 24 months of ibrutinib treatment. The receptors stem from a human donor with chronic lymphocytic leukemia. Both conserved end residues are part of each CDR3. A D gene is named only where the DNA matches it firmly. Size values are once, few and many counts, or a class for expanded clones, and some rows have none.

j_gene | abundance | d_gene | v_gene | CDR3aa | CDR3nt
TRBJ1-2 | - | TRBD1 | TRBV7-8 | CASSPRTGYGYTF | TGTGCCAGCAGCCCACGGACAGGCTATGGCTACACCTTC
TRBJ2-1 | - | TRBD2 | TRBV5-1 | CASSLLPGLAGDEQFF | TGCGCCAGCAGCTTATTACCGGGACTAGCGGGAGATGAGCAGTTCTTC
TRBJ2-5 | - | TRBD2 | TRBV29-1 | CSAKPGGGAGTQYF | TGCAGCGCAAAGCCCGGCGGGGGGGCGGGGACCCAGTACTTC
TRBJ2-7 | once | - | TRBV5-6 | CASSLEGSKAYEQYF | TGTGCCAGCAGCTTGGAGGGTTCCAAAGCCTACGAGCAGTACTTC
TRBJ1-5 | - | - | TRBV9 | CASSVGSSQPQHF | TGTGCCAGCAGCGTAGGGTCCTCACAGCCCCAGCATTTT
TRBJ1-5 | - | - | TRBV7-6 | CASSLSQSNQPQHF | TGTGCCAGCAGCTTGTCGCAGAGCAATCAGCCCCAGCATTTT
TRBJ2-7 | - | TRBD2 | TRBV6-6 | CASRPGLAGASYEQYF | TGTGCCAGCAGACCTGGACTAGCGGGGGCCTCCTACGAGCAGTACTTC
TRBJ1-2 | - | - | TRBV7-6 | CASSSRTDGYTF | TGTGCCAGCAGCTCTAGGACAGATGGCTACACCTTC
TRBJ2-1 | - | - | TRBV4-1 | CASSLRPDRPESSYNEQFF | TGCGCCAGCAGCCTACGGCCCGACAGGCCCGAAAGCTCCTACAATGAGCAGTTCTTC
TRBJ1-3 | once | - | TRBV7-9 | CASSLGGNTIYF | TGTGCCAGCAGCTTAGGAGGGAACACCATATATTTT
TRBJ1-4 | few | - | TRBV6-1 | CASSLGLDEKLFF | TGTGCCAGCAGTCTCGGTCTGGATGAAAAACTGTTTTTT
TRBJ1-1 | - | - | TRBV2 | CASSELGLNTEAFF | TGTGCCAGCAGTGAGTTGGGGCTGAACACTGAAGCTTTCTTT
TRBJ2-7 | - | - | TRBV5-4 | CASSPPDRETTYEQYF | TGTGCCAGCAGCCCCCCGGACAGAGAGACAACCTACGAGCAGTACTTC
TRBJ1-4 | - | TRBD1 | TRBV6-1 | CASSEWTGDEKLFF | TGTGCCAGCAGTGAATGGACAGGGGATGAAAAACTGTTTTTT
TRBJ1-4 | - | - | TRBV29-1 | CSVVGQSDEKLFF | TGCAGCGTTGTGGGACAATCGGATGAAAAACTGTTTTTT
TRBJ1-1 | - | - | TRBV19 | CASSSRDLGTEAFF | TGTGCCAGTAGTAGCAGGGATCTAGGGACTGAAGCTTTCTTT
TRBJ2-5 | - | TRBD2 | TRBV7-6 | CASSLSGTSIETQYF | TGTGCCAGCAGCTTATCCGGGACTAGCATAGAGACCCAGTACTTC
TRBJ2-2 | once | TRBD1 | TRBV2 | CASSVLGTDNTGELFF | TGTGCCAGCAGTGTATTGGGGACAGACAACACCGGGGAGCTGTTTTTT
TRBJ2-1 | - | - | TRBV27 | CASSFTAENNEQFF | TGTGCCAGCAGTTTTACAGCGGAGAACAATGAGCAGTTCTTC
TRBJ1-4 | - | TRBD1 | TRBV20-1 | CSVFQGELFF | TGCAGTGTATTCCAGGGGGAACTGTTTTTT
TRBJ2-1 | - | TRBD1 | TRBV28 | CASSLLGTAIVDEQFF | TGTGCCAGCAGCCTCCTCGGGACAGCTATTGTTGATGAGCAGTTCTTC
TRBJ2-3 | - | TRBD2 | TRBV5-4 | CASSLRTSGGDTDTQYF | TGTGCCAGCAGCTTGAGGACTAGCGGGGGTGACACAGATACGCAGTATTTT
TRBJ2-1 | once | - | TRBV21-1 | CASDGTRLNNEQFF | TGTGCCAGCGACGGGACTAGGTTGAACAATGAGCAGTTCTTC
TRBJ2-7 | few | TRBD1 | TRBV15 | CATSRGGTVAEQYF | TGTGCCACCAGCAGAGGTGGGACAGTTGCCGAGCAGTACTTC
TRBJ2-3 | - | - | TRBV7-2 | CASIQGGHSTDTQYF | TGTGCCAGCATTCAGGGGGGCCATAGCACAGATACGCAGTATTTT
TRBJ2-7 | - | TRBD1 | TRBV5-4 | CASSRDRGQQYF | TGTGCCAGCAGTAGGGACAGGGGACAGCAGTACTTC
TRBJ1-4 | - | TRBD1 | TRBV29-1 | CSVASTGREKLFF | TGCAGCGTCGCATCGACAGGGAGGGAAAAACTGTTTTTT
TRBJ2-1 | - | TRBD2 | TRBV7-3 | CASSSVASGSYNEQFF | TGTGCCAGCAGCTCTGTGGCTAGCGGGAGTTACAATGAGCAGTTCTTC
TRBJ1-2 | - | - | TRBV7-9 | CASSSAVRYGYTF | TGTGCCAGCAGCTCGGCTGTGCGCTATGGCTACACCTTC
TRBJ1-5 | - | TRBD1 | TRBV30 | CAWRDRGNQPQHF | TGTGCCTGGAGAGACAGGGGAAATCAGCCCCAGCATTTT
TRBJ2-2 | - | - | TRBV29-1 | CSVEGGIRGELFF | TGCAGCGTTGAAGGAGGAATTCGTGGGGAGCTGTTTTTT
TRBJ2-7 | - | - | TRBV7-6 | CASSLAAGLNEQYF | TGTGCCAGCAGCTTAGCTGCAGGTCTCAACGAGCAGTACTTC